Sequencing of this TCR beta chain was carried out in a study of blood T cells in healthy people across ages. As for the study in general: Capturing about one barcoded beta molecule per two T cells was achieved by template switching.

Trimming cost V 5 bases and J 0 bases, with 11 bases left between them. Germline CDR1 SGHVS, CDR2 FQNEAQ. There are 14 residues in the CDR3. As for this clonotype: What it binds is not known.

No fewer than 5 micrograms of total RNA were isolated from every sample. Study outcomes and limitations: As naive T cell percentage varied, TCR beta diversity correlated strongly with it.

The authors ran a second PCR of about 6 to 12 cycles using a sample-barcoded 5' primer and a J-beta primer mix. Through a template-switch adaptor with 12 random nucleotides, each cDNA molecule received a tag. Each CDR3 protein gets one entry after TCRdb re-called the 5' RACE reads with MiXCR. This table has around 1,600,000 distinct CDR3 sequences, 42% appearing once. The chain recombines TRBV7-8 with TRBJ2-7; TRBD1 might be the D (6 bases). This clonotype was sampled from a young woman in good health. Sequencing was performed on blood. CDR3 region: CASSRQVLSYEQYF. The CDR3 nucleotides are TGTGCCAGCAGCCGACAGGTACTCTCCTACGAGCAGTACTTC.